This section outlines one T cell receptor beta chain sequence together with its context. These data originate in a study of blood T cell repertoires in COVID-19. About the research overall: The United States, Italy and Spain were the sources of the acute and convalescent COVID-19 samples. From T cells, B-cell-depleted T cells, or PBMCs came the material, which was cDNA or gDNA.

Original analysis: How many nucleated cells were present was estimated from reference gene primer amplification. Sequenced by immunoSEQ multiplex PCR; TCRdb stores in-frame clones only, minus some. V, J and clone size are taken as reported in that table, and D and trimming were inferred from the DNA itself. The repertoire holds 160,000 or so clones, with approximately 84% as singletons. CDR3 length: 15 residues. Germline values: CDR1 SGHRS, CDR2 YFSETQ. The V gene lost 1 base and the J gene lost 4 bases, with 12 bases spanning the gap. The source is a woman in her fifties or sixties with COVID-19, enrolled during active disease. The chain is built from TRBV5-1 and TRBJ1-3, with a weak D call TRBD1 (5 bases). The sequencing sample was made of peripheral blood. The CDR3 sequence is CASSLNLGQGNTIYF. The CDR3 DNA reads TGCGCCAGCAGCTTGAACCTGGGGCAGGGAAACACCATATATTTT.